This passage covers 6 T cell receptor beta chains from one sample sequenced in a study of Graves' ophthalmopathy and Graves' hyperthyroidism. CDR3 regions of TCR beta were amplified from RNA transcripts. RT-PCR was first run with HTBI primers, then multiplex PCR in a second round. MiXCR, applied by TCRdb to the multiplex PCR reads, yields one record per CDR3 protein. Of about 740,000 distinct CDR3 sequences in the sample, about 44% were seen once. The sample comprised peripheral blood. The receptors here all came from an adult man with Graves' ophthalmopathy.

The genes are TRBV29-1 and TRBJ2-3, with TRBD1 as a possible D gene (6 bases). There are 14 residues in the CDR3. V was trimmed by 1 base and J by 6 bases, leaving 14 bases between them. Germline CDR1 is SQVTM and CDR2 is ANQGSEA. The CDR3 protein is CSVEAKTGTDTQYF. The CDR3 DNA reads TGCAGCGTTGAAGCTAAAACAGGGACCGATACGCAGTATTTT.

This clonotype occurred a few times. V usage is TRBV15 and J usage is TRBJ2-7; D is ambiguous. Trimming took off 0 bases at V and 5 bases at J, with 23 bases between the two ends. This CDR3 region has 18 residues. Germline-derived CDR1 and CDR2 are LNHNV and YYDKDF (reference sequence). CDR3 DNA sequence: TGTGCCACCAGCAGAGATCTTAGCCAGAGAGACACCGGAGACGAGCAGTACTTC. As protein: CATSRDLSQRDTGDEQYF.

This clonotype occurred many times. This sequence joins TRBV6-6 and TRBJ1-5; D gene uncertain. CDR3 length equals 13 residues. Trimming left V 2 bases short and J 6 bases short, with 8 bases between. Germline CDR1 and CDR2: MNHNY and SVGAGI (reference sequence). CDR3 protein: CASSYESSQPQHF. The CDR3 nucleotides read TGTGCCAGCAGTTACGAAAGTTCTCAGCCCCAGCATTTT.

The rearrangement uses TRBV4-3 and TRBJ2-5, with a tentative D call TRBD1 (7 bases). The CDR3 sequence is 16 residues long. The V end lost 4 bases, the J end lost 4 bases, and 19 bases lay between the germline ends. Germline V CDR1 and CDR2: LGHNA, YSLEER. The DNA for the CDR3 is TGCGCCAGCAGCCGGGGGCAGGGGGAGGTTCGAGAGACCCAGTACTTC. Protein product: CASSRGQGEVRETQYF.

This clonotype was seen a handful of times. The chain couples TRBV5-4 to TRBJ2-5; D perhaps matches TRBD2 (5 bases). The CDR3 loop spans 15 amino acids. Trimming removed 0 bases from V and 2 bases from J, with 11 bases in between. The V gene's germline CDR1 is SGHNT and CDR2 YYREEE (reference sequence). For the CDR3, the DNA is TGTGCCAGCAGCTTGGATCCGGGAAAACAAGAGACCCAGTACTTC. This translates into CASSLDPGKQETQYF.

This clonotype was seen at least ten times. The V gene is TRBV12-3 or TRBV12-4, the J gene TRBJ1-1, with D perhaps TRBD1 (5 bases). The CDR3 is made up of 15 amino acids. Trimming removed 1 base at V and 1 base at J, with 10 bases between. This CDR3 reads CASSLVQGANTEAFF. The CDR3 bases are TGTGCCAGCAGTTTAGTTCAGGGCGCGAACACTGAAGCTTTCTTT.